The text below deals with one TCR beta chain. No antigen is known for it. Lacking the conserved final phenylalanine or tryptophan, this CDR3 likely reflects a read error. This sample was taken from a study of cytomegalovirus exposure and HLA in healthy donors. General observations from the study: In vitro checks showed that a few CMV-associated chains really do target CMV antigens. Data from an earlier analysis indicated that most TCR beta V segments were productive either about 90% or about 30% of the time. Fewer than 200 TCR beta chains were listed as cytomegalovirus-associated. A later analysis appeared to link common viral pathogens to several of the most significant clusters.

The PCR ran on 60 Vbeta and 13 Jbeta primers. Some clones are missing from TCRdb's copy, which holds only in-frame ones; the method was immunoSEQ multiplex PCR. The sample has about 87,000 clones; 74% are singletons. Trimming left V 0 bases short and J 4 bases short, with 7 bases between. Germline V lookup: CDR1 SGHRS, CDR2 YFSETQ. The CDR3 length is 13 residues. The sequence came from a man aged 30-40 years in good health and CMV-seropositive. This chain joins TRBV5-1 and TRBJ1-1; maybe TRBD1 (6 bases). Sequencing used PBMCs. The chain's CDR3 is CASSLEGVTEAFL. As DNA, the CDR3 is TGCGCCAGCAGCTTGGAGGGGGTCACTGAAGCTTTCCTT.